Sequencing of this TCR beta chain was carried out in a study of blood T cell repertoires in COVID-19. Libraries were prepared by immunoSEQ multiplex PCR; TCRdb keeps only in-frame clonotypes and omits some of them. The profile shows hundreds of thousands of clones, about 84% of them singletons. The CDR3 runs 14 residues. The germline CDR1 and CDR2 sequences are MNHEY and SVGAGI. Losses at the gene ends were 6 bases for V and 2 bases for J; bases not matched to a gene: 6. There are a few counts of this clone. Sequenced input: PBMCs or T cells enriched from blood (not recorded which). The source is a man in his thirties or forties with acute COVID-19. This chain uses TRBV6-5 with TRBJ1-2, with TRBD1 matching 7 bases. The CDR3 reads CASRHPTGNYGYTF. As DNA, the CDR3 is TGTGCCAGCAGACACCCGACAGGGAACTATGGCTACACCTTC.